What follows describes a single TCR beta chain. The antigen is unknown. This specimen belongs to a study of T-cell reconstitution after alpha-beta-depleted transplantation in children. Molecular barcoding with unique molecular identifiers was used for the TCRbeta library. TCRdb re-derived calls from the PCR reads in MiXCR, one entry per CDR3 protein. The sample consists of fewer than 550,000 distinct CDR3 sequences, roughly 10% of them appearing once. Whole-study results and caveats: In some patients, recipient T cells and intrathymic progenitors surviving conditioning explained high day-60 diversity.

Germline CDR1 LGHDT, CDR2 YNNKEL (reference sequence). The trim removed 4 bases at V and 3 bases at J, leaving 5 bases unmatched. The CDR3 totals 14 residues. V and J are TRBV3-1 and TRBJ1-2; 7 bases map to TRBD1. The sample was PBMCs, mostly from graft donor cells, taken 180 days after TCRalphabeta/CD19-depleted stem cell transplant. This clonotype originated in a female patient under 10 years old who had a stem cell transplant for aplastic anemia, so the T cells may come from the graft donor. DNA of the CDR3: TGTGCCAGCAGCCCGGGACAGTCCTACTATGGCTACACCTTC. Translating it yields CASSPGQSYYGYTF.